Listed below are T cell receptor beta chains from one sample, sequenced in a study of T cells in narcolepsy. Only in-frame clones appear in the TCRdb table, and some are missing; sequencing was by immunoSEQ multiplex PCR. The sample carries 27,000 or so clones, 82% recorded once. Sequencing input: CD45RA- memory CD4+ T cells from PBMCs. These TCRs come from a human donor with narcolepsy. The CDR3 runs from the conserved cysteine through the conserved F or W. Size values are once, few and many counts, or a class for expanded clones, and some rows have none.

>TRBV2|-
CASSVRVEGYTF
>TRBV5-6|-
CASSLPQGANTGELFF
>TRBV11-3|-
CASSPGQGPGNTIYF
>TRBV15|few
CATSRDPGQGNTIYF
>TRBV10-2|-
CASSDRPANYGYTF
>TRBV2|-
CASSDRGDQPQHF
>TRBV2|-
CASSATGLQYF
>TRBV5-1|-
CASSLGLSSYEQYF
>TRBV5-4|once
CASSRDQGISETQYF
>TRBV6-1|-
CASSSRGGDTDTQYF
>TRBV10-1|-
CASSDFPWGNEQFF
>TRBV6-1|-
CASSLTRYTDTQYF
>TRBV6-1|-
CASRVWDSLYSPLHF
>TRBV5-1|-
CASSLDRDGGELFF
>TRBV5-1|-
CASSPRGRSDTQYF
>TRBV10-3|-
CAISDGLADWYEQFF
>TRBV28|-
CASSLKRGKAFF
>TRBV2|-
CASSEELGLGSGNTIYF